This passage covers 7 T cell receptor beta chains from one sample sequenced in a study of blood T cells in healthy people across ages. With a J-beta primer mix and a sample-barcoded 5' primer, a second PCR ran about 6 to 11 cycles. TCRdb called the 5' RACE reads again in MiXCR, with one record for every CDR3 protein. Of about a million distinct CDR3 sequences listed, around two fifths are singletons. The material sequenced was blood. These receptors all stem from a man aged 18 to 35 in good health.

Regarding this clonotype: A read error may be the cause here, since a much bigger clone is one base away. The CDR3 DNA reads TGTGCCGGCACTCCTGCGGGGTATGGCTACACCTTC. It specifies CAGTPAGYGYTF. The chain uses TRBV12-3 or TRBV12-4 and TRBJ1-2; D gene uncertain. The germline V and J ends were trimmed by 11 bases and 5 bases, with 15 bases remaining between them. CDR3 length: 12 residues.

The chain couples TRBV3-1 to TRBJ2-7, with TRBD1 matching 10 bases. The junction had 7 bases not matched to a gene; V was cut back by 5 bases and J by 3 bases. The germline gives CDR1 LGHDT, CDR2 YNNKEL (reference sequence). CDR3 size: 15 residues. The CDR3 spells CASSNRTGGDYEQYF. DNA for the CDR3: TGTGCCAGCAGCAACCGGACAGGGGGGGACTACGAGCAGTACTTC.

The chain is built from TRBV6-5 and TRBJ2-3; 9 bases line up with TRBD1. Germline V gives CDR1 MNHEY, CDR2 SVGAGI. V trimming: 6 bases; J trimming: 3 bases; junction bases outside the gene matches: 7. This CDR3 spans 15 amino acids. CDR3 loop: CASRTQGAFTDTQYF. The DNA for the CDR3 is TGTGCCAGCAGAACACAGGGGGCATTTACAGATACGCAGTATTTT.

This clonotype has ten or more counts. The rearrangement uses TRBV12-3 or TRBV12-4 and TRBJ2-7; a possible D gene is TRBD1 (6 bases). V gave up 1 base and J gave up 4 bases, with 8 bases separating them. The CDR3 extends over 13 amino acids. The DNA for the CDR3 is TGTGCCAGCAGTTTAGTACAGGGATACGAGCAGTACTTC. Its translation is CASSLVQGYEQYF.

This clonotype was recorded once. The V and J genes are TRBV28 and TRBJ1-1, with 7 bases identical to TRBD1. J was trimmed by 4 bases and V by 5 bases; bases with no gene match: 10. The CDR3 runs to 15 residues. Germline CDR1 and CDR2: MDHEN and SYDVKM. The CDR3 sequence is CASSPIDRETTEAFF. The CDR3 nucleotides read TGTGCCAGCAGTCCGATCGACAGGGAGACCACTGAAGCTTTCTTT.

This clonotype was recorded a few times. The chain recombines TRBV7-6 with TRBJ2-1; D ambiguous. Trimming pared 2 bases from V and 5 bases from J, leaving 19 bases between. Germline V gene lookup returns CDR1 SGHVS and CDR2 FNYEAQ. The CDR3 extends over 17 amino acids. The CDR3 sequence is CASSLKLVGLANNEQFF. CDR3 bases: TGTGCCAGCAGCTTAAAATTGGTGGGTTTGGCGAACAATGAGCAGTTCTTC. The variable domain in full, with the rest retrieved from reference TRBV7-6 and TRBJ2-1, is GAGVSQSPRYKVTKRGQDVALRCDPISGHVSLYWYRQALGQGPEFLTYFNYEAQQDKSGLPNDRFSAERPEGSISTLTIQRTEQRDSAMYRCASSLKLVGLANNEQFFGPGTRLTVL.

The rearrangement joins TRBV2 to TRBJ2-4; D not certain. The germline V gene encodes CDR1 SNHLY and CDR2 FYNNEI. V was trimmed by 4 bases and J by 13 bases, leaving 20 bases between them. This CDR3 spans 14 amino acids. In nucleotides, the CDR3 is TGTGCCAGCAGTGGGGAACTCCGACGCAATGAGCAGTACTTC. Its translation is CASSGELRRNEQYF.